This T cell receptor beta chain was identified during a study of T-cell reconstitution after alpha-beta-depleted transplantation in children. CDR3 size: 14 residues. Trimming took 4 bases from V and 4 from J, leaving 10 bases between them. Per the germline V gene, CDR1 is SGHTA and CDR2 is FQGNSA. General study findings and limits: About two months after transplant, alpha-beta T cells reportedly came from several hundred expanded graft clones. T-cell counts and diversity at one year following transplant were attributed mainly to newly produced T cells. Surviving recipient T cells and thymic progenitors underlay high day-60 TCRbeta diversity in some patients.

Unique molecular identifiers were used to barcode this TCRbeta library. One entry per CDR3 protein, called by TCRdb with MiXCR from the PCR reads. The sample yields about 980,000 distinct CDR3 sequences, roughly 31% seen once. Concerning this clonotype: The antigen remains undetermined.

The sequence derives from a boy under three years old who had a stem cell transplant for SCID, so the T cells may come from the graft donor. The V gene is TRBV7-2, the J gene TRBJ2-2; D uncertain. Sequences were derived from PBMCs, mostly from graft donor cells, sampled 360 days after TCRalphabeta/CD19-depleted stem cell transplant. CDR3 nucleotides: TGTGCCAGCAGCTCACATGGAACCACCGGGGAGCTGTTTTTT. Translating it yields CASSSHGTTGELFF. The full variable domain, rest sourced from reference TRBV7-2 and TRBJ2-2, is GAGVSQSPSNKVTEKGKDVELRCDPISGHTALYWYRQSLGQGLEFLIYFQGNSAPDKSGLPSDRFSAERTGGSVSTLTIQRTQQEDSAVYLCASSSHGTTGELFFGEGSRLTVL.